One and the same sample provided the 8 T cell receptor beta chains below, sequenced in a study of PD-1 blockade in classical Hodgkin lymphoma. TCRdb's table, derived via immunoSEQ multiplex PCR, lists solely in-frame clones and lacks some. The sample lists 27,000 or so clones, 65% to 80% occurring once. Relapse after autologous stem cell transplantation occurred in every patient, and brentuximab vedotin exposure varied. The study purified CD4+ T cells from thawed PBMCs using magnetic negative selection. The specimen comprised CD4+ T cells from blood, sampled at baseline. The receptors were gathered from a human donor with classical Hodgkin lymphoma.

The J gene is TRBJ1-1, the V gene TRBV4-1; D remains ambiguous. The CDR3 extends over 16 amino acids. Trimming cost V 0 bases and J 5 bases, with 16 bases left between them. Germline V gene sequence: CDR1 MGHRA, CDR2 YSYEKL. CDR3 sequence: CASSQDPRAGSTEAFF. The CDR3 nucleotides read TGCGCCAGCAGCCAAGATCCGCGTGCGGGGTCAACTGAAGCTTTCTTT.

The J gene is TRBJ2-7, the V gene TRBV28; 7 bases are a match to TRBD2. Germline assignment: CDR1 MDHEN and CDR2 SYDVKM. This CDR3 has 16 residues. Losses at the gene ends were 7 bases for V and 3 bases for J; bases not matched to a gene: 15. For the CDR3, the DNA is TGTGCCAGCACCCTGGGGGAGGGATTCACCATCTACGAGCAGTACTTC. Protein product: CASTLGEGFTIYEQYF.

This sequence joins TRBV2 and TRBJ1-5; D perhaps matches TRBD1 (6 bases). V was cut by 7 bases and J by 1 base, with 14 bases left in between. Germline V lookup: CDR1 SNHLY, CDR2 FYNNEI. This CDR3 is built from 15 residues. CDR3 sequence: CASTIQGFSNQPQHF. CDR3 sequence (DNA): TGTGCCAGCACTATACAGGGTTTCAGCAATCAGCCCCAGCATTTT.

Written as DNA, the CDR3 is TGTGCCAGCAGCGTAGGGGACAGGGCTGGGGCCAACGTCCTGACTTTC. Translating gives CASSVGDRAGANVLTF. This chain joins TRBV9 and TRBJ2-6; 9 bases are a match to TRBD1. The CDR3 spans 16 residues. V was clipped by 0 bases and J by 2 bases; unmatched bases: 0. Germline V gene data show CDR1 as SGDLS and CDR2 as YYNGEE.

On this clone itself: The identical CDR3 is also encoded by other nucleotide sequences in the sample. The rearrangement uses TRBV30 and TRBJ1-3; D is unclear. Germline CDR1 is GTSNPN and CDR2 is SVGIG (reference sequence). Trimming removed 3 bases from V and 3 bases from J, with 15 bases in between. The CDR3 has 15 residues. CDR3 nucleotides: TGTGCCTGGAGCGTACTTAGGGTCAGTGGAAACACCATATATTTT. This gives the protein CAWSVLRVSGNTIYF.

The V gene is TRBV29-1, the J gene TRBJ1-3, with unresolved D. V lost 6 bases and J lost 0, with 15 bases in between. From germline, CDR1 is SQVTM and CDR2 ANQGSEA. The CDR3 is made up of 15 amino acids. The chain's CDR3 is CSVSEAGSSGNTIYF. As DNA, the CDR3 is TGCAGCGTCTCTGAGGCGGGGAGCTCTGGAAACACCATATATTTT.

This clone turned up a few times. V and J are TRBV18 and TRBJ1-6; D remains unclear. The CDR3 is 13 residues long. CDR1 and CDR2 from the germline V gene are KGHSH and LQKENI. Trimming removed 2 bases from V and 9 bases from J, with 8 bases in between. CDR3 sequence reads: CASSPREGSPLHF. Written as DNA, the CDR3 is TGTGCCAGCTCACCAAGGGAGGGTTCACCCCTCCACTTT.

The chain combines TRBV29-1 with TRBJ2-5, with 10 bases matching TRBD2. The CDR3 spans 14 residues. Germline V CDR1 and CDR2: SQVTM, ANQGSEA. The ends lost 3 bases at V and 4 bases at J; junction bases unmatched: 5. The CDR3 loop reads CSVETSGLLETQYF. For the CDR3, the DNA is TGCAGCGTTGAGACTAGCGGGTTGCTAGAGACCCAGTACTTC.